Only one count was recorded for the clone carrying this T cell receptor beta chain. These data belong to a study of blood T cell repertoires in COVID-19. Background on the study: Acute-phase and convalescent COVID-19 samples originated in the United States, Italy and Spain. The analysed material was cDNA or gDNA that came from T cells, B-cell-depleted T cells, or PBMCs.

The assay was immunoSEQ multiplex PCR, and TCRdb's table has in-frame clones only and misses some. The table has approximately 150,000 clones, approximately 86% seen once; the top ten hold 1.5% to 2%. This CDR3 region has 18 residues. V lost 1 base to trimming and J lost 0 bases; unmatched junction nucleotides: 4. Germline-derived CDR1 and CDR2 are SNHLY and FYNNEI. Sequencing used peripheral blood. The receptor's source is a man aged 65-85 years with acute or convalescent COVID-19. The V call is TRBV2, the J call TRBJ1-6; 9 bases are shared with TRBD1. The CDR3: CASSEGTGGASYNSPLHF. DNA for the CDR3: TGTGCCAGCAGTGAAGGCACAGGGGGCGCCTCCTATAATTCACCCCTCCACTTT.